This T cell receptor beta chain was recorded in a study of T cells in Graves' hyperthyroidism and ophthalmopathy. This clonotype occurred many times. What it recognizes is unknown. Regions amplified from RNA transcripts were the TCR beta CDR3 regions. During a first-round RT-PCR of the TCR CDR3, the HTBI primer set was used. TCRdb re-analysed the multiplex PCR reads in MiXCR, keeping a single row per CDR3 protein. The profile shows 220,000 or so distinct CDR3 sequences, roughly 15% of them singletons. Whole-study results and caveats: Among thyroid clonotypes expanded above 0.001, most also appeared in blood. Prediction of ophthalmopathy progression came a median approximately 6.5 months pre-onset.

The TCR sequence derives from a woman in her late teens or twenties with Graves' ophthalmopathy. The material sequenced was blood.

CDR3 protein: CASSWKTISGTEAFF. For the CDR3, the DNA is TGCGCCAGCAGCTGGAAAACAATTAGCGGCACTGAAGCTTTCTTT. The chain joins TRBV5-1 to TRBJ1-1; D remains ambiguous. The CDR3 is 15 residues long. The germline V and J ends were trimmed by 3 bases and 4 bases, with 16 bases remaining between them. CDR1 is SGHRS and CDR2 is YFSETQ in the germline V gene. The variable domain in full, completed from reference TRBV5-1 and TRBJ1-1, reads KAGVTQTPRYLIKTRGQQVTLSCSPISGHRSVSWYQQTPGQGLQFLFEYFSETQRNKGNFPGRFSGRQFSNSRSEMNVSTLELGDSALYLCASSWKTISGTEAFFGQGTRLTVV.